This TCR beta chain originates from a study of T cells in Graves' hyperthyroidism and ophthalmopathy. Study summary: Upon initial diagnosis and before any treatment, peripheral blood was collected. The study's findings and limits: In validation, the model predicted ophthalmopathy. These predictions came a median roughly seven months before onset. Also found in blood were most expanded thyroid clonotypes above 0.001.

Researchers amplified the TCR beta CDR3 regions from RNA transcripts. The HTBI primer set drove a first-round RT-PCR of the TCR CDR3. TCRdb itself ran the multiplex PCR reads through MiXCR, one entry per CDR3 protein. The sample records 250,000 to 350,000 distinct CDR3 sequences, around 22% being singletons. Germline V gene sequence: CDR1 SEHNR, CDR2 FQNEAQ (reference sequence). Losses at the gene ends were 4 bases for V and 6 bases for J; bases not matched to a gene: 6. The CDR3 has 14 amino acids. To note about this clonotype: Antigen unknown.

The specimen sequenced was blood. J is TRBJ2-4 and V is TRBV7-9; TRBD1 aligns across 7 bases. This clonotype was sampled from a man aged 25-45 years with Graves' ophthalmopathy. In DNA, the CDR3 is TGTGCCAGCAGCTCAGACAGGGTGAGAAACATTCAGTACTTC. Translation: CASSSDRVRNIQYF.